Below are 26 T cell receptor beta chains sequenced from a single sample in a study of T cells in tuberculosis. The table came from immunoSEQ multiplex PCR; TCRdb's copy has only in-frame clones and leaves some out. The table records more than 20,000 clones, approximately 86% of them present only once. Indicated time point: new active TB diagnosis, blood taken before or within 7 days of starting treatment. Sequencing used PBMCs, obtained at tuberculosis diagnosis. The receptors were gathered from an adult with tuberculosis.

V usage is TRBV19 and J usage is TRBJ2-3; 12 bases are shared with TRBD2. With 1 base clipped from V and 6 bases from J, the junction kept 2 bases outside the gene matches. CDR1 and CDR2 (germline): LNHDA, SQIVND (reference sequence). The CDR3 extends over 15 amino acids. The CDR3 DNA is TGTGCCAGTAGTATAGGACTAGCGGGAGCCGATACGCAGTATTTT. This translates into CASSIGLAGADTQYF.

The chain uses TRBV6-5 and TRBJ2-5; 7 bases are a match to TRBD2. Germline loops: CDR1 MNHEY, CDR2 SVGAGI. The J segment lost 1 base and the V segment lost 4 bases, leaving 9 bases of the junction unmatched. The CDR3 has 16 amino acids. In DNA, the CDR3 is TGTGCCAGCAGTTCGTTGACCGGGACTACCCAAGAGACCCAGTACTTC. It encodes CASSSLTGTTQETQYF.

CDR3 DNA: TGTGCCAGCAGCTTACATTCCGCAGGGCGTAATCAGCCCCAGCATTTT. Translation: CASSLHSAGRNQPQHF. The V call is TRBV7-2, the J call TRBJ1-5, with D possibly matching TRBD1 (5 bases). V dropped 2 bases and J dropped 4 bases, with 15 bases sitting between them. Germline V gene data show CDR1 as SGHTA and CDR2 as FQGNSA. This CDR3 spans 16 amino acids.

The V gene is TRBV6-1, the J gene TRBJ2-1; 12 positions agree with TRBD2. This CDR3 is built from 15 residues. Per the germline V gene, CDR1 is MNHNS and CDR2 is SASEGT. The V gene end was trimmed by 4 bases and the J gene end by 7 bases; junction bases not matched to a gene: 5. The CDR3 spells CASSGLAGGRNEQFF. The DNA for the CDR3 is TGTGCCAGCAGTGGTCTAGCGGGGGGGAGGAATGAGCAGTTCTTC.

The V gene is TRBV14, the J gene TRBJ1-2; TRBD1 matches 9 bases. J was trimmed by 7 bases and V by 0 bases; bases with no gene match: 3. The CDR3 sequence is 14 residues long. CDR1 is SGHDN, CDR2 FVKESK, per germline. The CDR3 region has the DNA TGTGCCAGCAGCCAAGAGGACAGGGGTGGTGGCTACACCTTC. Translated: CASSQEDRGGGYTF.

This sequence joins TRBV7-3 and TRBJ2-1; a weak D match, TRBD1 (5 bases). CDR1 is SGHTA and CDR2 is FQGTGA in the germline V gene. The CDR3 sequence is 12 residues long. With 4 bases removed from V and 10 bases from J, the gap between germline ends came to 11 bases. The CDR3 here is CASSSPGLEQFF. For the CDR3, the DNA is TGTGCCAGCAGCTCCCCAGGGTTAGAGCAGTTCTTC.

The chain combines TRBV5-1 with TRBJ2-7; 12 nucleotides align to TRBD2. The CDR3 covers 16 residues. V trimming: 4 bases; J trimming: 2 bases; junction bases outside the gene matches: 7. Germline CDR1 is SGHRS and CDR2 is YFSETQ. Here the CDR3 reads CASSPRTSGVTYEQYF. Written as DNA, the CDR3 is TGCGCCAGCAGCCCTAGGACTAGCGGGGTCACCTACGAGCAGTACTTC.

The rearrangement joins TRBV19 to TRBJ1-1, with D possibly matching TRBD1 (5 bases). This CDR3 region has 16 residues. Germline V gene sequence: CDR1 LNHDA, CDR2 SQIVND (reference sequence). V shed 5 bases and J shed 0 bases, with 16 bases lying between them. The CDR3 loop is CASSPQGSKMNTEAFF. In DNA form, the CDR3 reads TGTGCCAGTAGTCCCCAGGGATCGAAAATGAACACTGAAGCTTTCTTT.

This chain connects TRBV5-1 to TRBJ2-1; 7 positions match TRBD1. This CDR3 contains 15 residues. V shed 5 bases, J shed 0 bases, and the junction held 5 bases outside the gene matches. Per germline, CDR1 SGHRS and CDR2 YFSETQ. The CDR3 sequence is CASRSGQSSYNEQFF. The DNA of the CDR3 is TGCGCCAGCAGGTCGGGACAGAGCTCCTACAATGAGCAGTTCTTC.

The chain uses TRBV10-3 and TRBJ1-1, with unresolved D. CDR1 ENHRY and CDR2 SYGVKD come from the germline V gene. V was trimmed by 6 bases and J by 4 bases, leaving 12 bases between them. This CDR3 contains 13 residues. The CDR3 nucleotides read TGTGCCATCAGGGCCAAGGGAGGCACTGAAGCTTTCTTT. This encodes CAIRAKGGTEAFF.

The V and J genes are TRBV5-5 and TRBJ1-5; D is ambiguous. Trimming removed 0 bases from V and 11 bases from J, with 15 bases in between. The CDR3 loop spans 14 amino acids. CDR1 is SGHKS and CDR2 is YYEKEE in the germline V gene (reference sequence). CDR3 sequence (DNA): TGTGCCAGCAGCTTGGCGGCGGCCACTGAAGCCCAGCATTTT. Protein: CASSLAAATEAQHF.

This chain uses TRBV6-5 with TRBJ1-4, with a tentative D call TRBD1 (6 bases). Germline loops: CDR1 MNHEY, CDR2 SVGAGI. The CDR3 spans 14 residues. Trimming removed 5 bases from V and 7 bases from J, with 14 bases in between. CDR3 in amino acids: CASSEGGGGEKLFF. The CDR3 DNA is TGTGCCAGCAGTGAGGGGGGCGGGGGTGAAAAACTGTTTTTT.

V usage is TRBV7-9 and J usage is TRBJ1-1, with 7 bases fitting TRBD1. This CDR3 has 16 residues. The V segment lost 4 bases and the J segment 0 bases; nucleotides outside the gene matches: 8. From germline, CDR1 is SEHNR and CDR2 FQNEAQ (reference sequence). The CDR3 region has the DNA TGTGCCAGCAGCTCGCGGTTGGGACAGATGAACACTGAAGCTTTCTTT. Translating it yields CASSSRLGQMNTEAFF.

The chain carries TRBV29-1 and TRBJ1-3; no definite D call. V was trimmed by 1 base and J by 0 bases, leaving 7 bases between them. Germline assignment: CDR1 SQVTM and CDR2 ANQGSEA. The CDR3 has 14 residues. The CDR3 DNA sequence: TGCAGCGTTGAAGCCTGGCCCTCTGGAAACACCATATATTTT. It specifies CSVEAWPSGNTIYF.

This clone was seen once. This chain joins TRBV5-6 and TRBJ2-3; no clear D. Trimming removed 4 bases from V and 1 base from J, with 13 bases in between. Germline values: CDR1 SGHDT, CDR2 YYEEEE. This CDR3 has 15 residues. In nucleotides, the CDR3 is TGTGCCAGCAGCCGGCGGATAGCAGGCACAGATACGCAGTATTTT. Translating gives CASSRRIAGTDTQYF.

V usage is TRBV7-2 and J usage is TRBJ1-4; TRBD1 is a possible D gene (6 bases). CDR1 is SGHTA, CDR2 FQGNSA, per germline. CDR3 length equals 15 residues. The V and J ends lost 5 bases and 6 bases respectively, with 16 bases between them. CDR3 protein: CASSATGILDEKLFF. As DNA, the CDR3 is TGTGCCAGCAGCGCTACAGGGATATTAGATGAAAAACTGTTTTTT.

The chain couples TRBV4-3 to TRBJ1-1; unclear D gene. The CDR3 totals 16 residues. Trimming pared 4 bases from V and 5 bases from J, leaving 20 bases between. The germline CDR1 and CDR2 sequences are LGHNA and YSLEER. The CDR3 reads CASSPDGGLSVTEAFF. CDR3 DNA sequence: TGCGCCAGCAGCCCAGACGGCGGTTTGAGTGTGACTGAAGCTTTCTTT.

The chain joins TRBV7-9 to TRBJ1-1; 9 positions agree with TRBD1. The J segment lost 6 bases and the V segment lost 4 bases, leaving 9 bases of the junction unmatched. The CDR3 loop spans 15 amino acids. Germline values: CDR1 SEHNR, CDR2 FQNEAQ (reference sequence). The CDR3 spells CASSSPGTGISEAFF. The CDR3, as DNA: TGTGCCAGCAGCTCGCCCGGGACAGGGATCTCTGAAGCTTTCTTT.

V usage is TRBV6-5 and J usage is TRBJ2-7; no firm D call. The V and J ends lost 5 bases and 2 bases respectively, with 16 bases between them. The CDR3 has 15 residues. Germline assignment: CDR1 MNHEY and CDR2 SVGAGI. CDR3 sequence: CASSTTHSPTYEQYF. The DNA of the CDR3 is TGTGCCAGCAGTACCACGCACTCACCTACCTACGAGCAGTACTTC.

The chain links TRBV27 to TRBJ2-1; 7 nucleotides align to TRBD1. CDR1 is MNHEY and CDR2 is SMNVEV in the germline V gene (reference sequence). This CDR3 contains 15 residues. Trimming took 5 bases from V and 0 from J; bases not matched to a gene: 4. Written as DNA, the CDR3 is TGTGCCAGCAGTCCTACAGGGGTCTCCTACAATGAGCAGTTCTTC. This codes for CASSPTGVSYNEQFF.

The V and J genes are TRBV7-9 and TRBJ2-5; the match to TRBD1 covers 9 bases. Germline CDR1 reads SEHNR; CDR2 reads FQNEAQ (reference sequence). V lost 2 bases, J lost 6 bases, and 4 bases stayed unmatched. This CDR3 has 14 residues. The chain's CDR3 is CASSLIQGAKTQYF. The CDR3, as DNA: TGTGCCAGCAGCTTAATACAGGGGGCAAAGACCCAGTACTTC.

The chain combines TRBV13 with TRBJ1-2; 7 nucleotides match TRBD1. The germline V gene encodes CDR1 PRHDT and CDR2 FYEKMQ (reference sequence). Unmatched junction bases numbered 2, after V lost 2 bases and J lost 2 bases. This CDR3 has 14 amino acids. CDR3 nucleotide sequence: TGTGCCAGCAGCTTATTCAGGGGGAACTATGGCTACACCTTC. Translation gives CASSLFRGNYGYTF.

This clone was observed a few times. This chain connects TRBV5-1 to TRBJ2-2; D not certain. The V and J ends lost 5 bases and 0 bases respectively, with 8 bases between them. Looked up from germline, CDR1 is SGHRS and CDR2 is YFSETQ. This CDR3 has 14 amino acids. CDR3 sequence reads: CASSSHPNTGELFF. As DNA, the CDR3 is TGCGCCAGCAGTAGCCACCCGAACACCGGGGAGCTGTTTTTT.

V gene TRBV7-2 combines with J gene TRBJ1-1, with D unresolved. The ends were cut back, 4 bases at V and 12 bases at J, with 21 bases in the middle. The CDR3 loop spans 14 amino acids. Germline V gene data show CDR1 as SGHTA and CDR2 as FQGNSA. CDR3 nucleotides: TGTGCCAGCAGCTGGAAATGGGAGGCCAGAGATACTTTCTTT. Translated, it gives CASSWKWEARDTFF.

The chain has TRBV30 and TRBJ2-7, with D maybe TRBD2 (5 bases). This CDR3 is built from 15 residues. V shed 3 bases and J shed 2 bases, with 17 bases lying between them. The germline CDR1 and CDR2 sequences are GTSNPN and SVGIG (reference sequence). DNA of the CDR3: TGTGCCTGGAGCACTAGGACCCAGAAGACCTACGAGCAGTACTTC. It encodes CAWSTRTQKTYEQYF.

The chain couples TRBV28 to TRBJ1-5; the match to TRBD1 covers 7 bases. This CDR3 has 14 amino acids. CDR1 MDHEN and CDR2 SYDVKM come from the germline V gene. The junction had 8 bases not matched to a gene; V was cut back by 6 bases and J by 6 bases. CDR3 loop: CASRPGQPFQPQHF. Written as DNA, the CDR3 is TGTGCCAGCAGACCGGGACAGCCATTTCAGCCCCAGCATTTT.